These 9 T cell receptor beta chains share one sample of origin, sequenced in a study of blood T cell repertoires in COVID-19. Using immunoSEQ multiplex PCR, the repertoire was profiled, and TCRdb retains in-frame clones only, with some absent. The table lists 200,000 to 250,000 clones, about four fifths of them singletons. The source material was peripheral blood. These receptor sequences come from a woman over 75 with COVID-19, enrolled during active disease.

The V gene is TRBV3-1 (or the pseudogene TRBV3-2), the J gene TRBJ1-1, with D perhaps TRBD1 (5 bases). Germline CDR1 LGHDT, CDR2 YNNKEL (reference sequence). This CDR3 spans 12 amino acids. With 7 bases removed from V and 5 bases from J, the gap between germline ends came to 11 bases. This CDR3 is CASTGRGTEAFF. In DNA form, the CDR3 reads TGTGCCAGCACGGGCCGGGGGACTGAAGCTTTCTTT.

The chain combines TRBV6-5 with TRBJ2-5, with TRBD2 as a possible D gene (6 bases). CDR1 and CDR2 from the germline V gene are MNHEY and SVGAGI. Trimming pared 5 bases from V and 4 bases from J, leaving 14 bases between. This CDR3 region has 14 residues. As DNA, the CDR3 is TGTGCCAGCAGTCAACCGGGACTGACAGAGACCCAGTACTTC. Translating it yields CASSQPGLTETQYF.

The chain is built from TRBV27 and TRBJ1-5, with TRBD1 identical over 10 bases. The J segment lost 3 bases and the V segment lost 8 bases, leaving 7 bases of the junction unmatched. Germline CDR1 MNHEY, CDR2 SMNVEV (reference sequence). The CDR3 is 15 residues long. The CDR3: CASSAGTGVNQPQHF. The CDR3 bases are TGTGCCAGCTCCGCCGGGACAGGGGTCAATCAGCCCCAGCATTTT.

The gene calls are TRBV15 and TRBJ2-3; D is perhaps TRBD2 (6 bases). From germline, CDR1 is LNHNV and CDR2 YYDKDF (reference sequence). CDR3 length: 19 amino acids. The germline V and J ends were trimmed by 2 bases and 0 bases, with 21 bases remaining between them. Here the CDR3 reads CATSRTGTPLAFSTDTQYF. Here the CDR3 DNA reads TGTGCCACCAGCAGAACCGGGACTCCCCTTGCCTTTAGCACAGATACGCAGTATTTT.

The V gene is TRBV6-5, the J gene TRBJ1-6, with TRBD1 as a possible D gene (5 bases). Germline lookup yields CDR1 MNHEY and CDR2 SVGAGI. The CDR3 loop spans 14 amino acids. The germline V and J ends were trimmed by 5 bases and 9 bases, with 14 bases remaining between them. The CDR3 here is CASSQTQGISPLHF. Here the CDR3 DNA reads TGTGCCAGCAGTCAGACGCAGGGAATTTCACCCCTCCACTTT.

In its sample, this clone was seen once. The chain links TRBV29-1 to TRBJ2-7, with D perhaps TRBD2 (6 bases). Trimming shortened V by 6 bases and J by 1 base, and 16 bases separated the two germline ends. Looked up from germline, CDR1 is SQVTM and CDR2 is ANQGSEA. This CDR3 contains 14 residues. The CDR3 here is CSVFGGGGSYEQYF. As DNA, the CDR3 is TGCAGCGTCTTCGGGGGAGGAGGATCCTACGAGCAGTACTTC.

CDR3 in amino acids: CASSDRGQDTQYF. CDR3 DNA: TGTGCCAGTAGTGACAGGGGGCAGGATACGCAGTATTTT. This chain uses TRBV19 with TRBJ2-3; 10 bases align to TRBD1. In germline, CDR1 is LNHDA, CDR2 SQIVND (reference sequence). The CDR3 sequence is 13 residues long. The J segment lost 6 bases and the V segment lost 5 bases, leaving 2 bases of the junction unmatched.

This chain uses TRBV7-8 with TRBJ1-2; possible D gene TRBD1, 5 bases. CDR1 and CDR2 from the germline V gene are SGHVS and FQNEAQ. There are 16 residues in the CDR3. V lost 0 bases and J 0 bases, leaving 11 bases between the germline ends. The CDR3 reads CASSLAGGGANYGYTF. DNA for the CDR3: TGTGCCAGCAGCTTAGCGGGGGGTGGGGCTAACTATGGCTACACCTTC.

The rearrangement links TRBV9 to TRBJ1-4; the match to TRBD1 covers 10 bases. V gave up 5 bases and J gave up 5 bases; unmatched junction bases: 12. This CDR3 spans 17 amino acids. CDR1 SGDLS and CDR2 YYNGEE come from the germline V gene. CDR3 sequence reads: CASSGTGVNRANEKLFF. CDR3 nucleotides: TGTGCCAGCAGTGGGACAGGGGTTAATCGGGCAAATGAAAAACTGTTTTTT.